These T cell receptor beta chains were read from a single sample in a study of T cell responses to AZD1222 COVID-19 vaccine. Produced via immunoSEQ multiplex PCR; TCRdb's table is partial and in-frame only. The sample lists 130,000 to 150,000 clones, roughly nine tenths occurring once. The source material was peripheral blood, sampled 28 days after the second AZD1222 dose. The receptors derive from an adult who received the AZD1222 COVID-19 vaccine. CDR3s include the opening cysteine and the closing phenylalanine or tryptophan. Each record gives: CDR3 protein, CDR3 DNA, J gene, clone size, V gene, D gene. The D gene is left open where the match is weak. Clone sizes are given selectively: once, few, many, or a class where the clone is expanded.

CASSRDQSVMNTEAFF | TGTGCCAGCAGCCGGGACCAGAGTGTGATGAACACTGAAGCTTTCTTT | TRBJ1-1 | . | TRBV7-2 | .
CASSDTAENQPQHF | TGTGCCAGCAGTGACACAGCGGAGAATCAGCCCCAGCATTTT | TRBJ1-5 | few | TRBV6-4 | .
CASSLEEGAREQFF | TGTGCCAGCAGCTTAGAGGAGGGGGCACGAGAGCAGTTCTTC | TRBJ2-1 | . | TRBV11-3 | .
CASSRGGTPSESEQFF | TGTGCCAGCAGCCGAGGCGGGACTCCTTCCGAGAGTGAGCAGTTCTTC | TRBJ2-1 | . | TRBV9 | .
CASSLGQRSGANVLTF | TGCGCCAGCAGCTTGGGTCAGAGATCTGGGGCCAACGTCCTGACTTTC | TRBJ2-6 | . | TRBV5-1 | .
CASSESIQGTAYNEQFF | TGCGCCAGCAGTGAGTCCATACAAGGGACAGCTTACAATGAGCAGTTCTTC | TRBJ2-1 | . | TRBV10-2 | TRBD1
CASSPGGSYEQYF | TGTGCCAGCAGCCCCGGGGGCTCCTACGAGCAGTACTTC | TRBJ2-7 | . | TRBV11-2 | .
CASMQALAYEQYF | TGTGCCAGCATGCAGGCCCTTGCCTACGAGCAGTACTTC | TRBJ2-7 | . | TRBV6-5 | .
CASSQGTLLDGDTQYF | TGTGCCAGCAGCCAAGGGACCCTCCTTGACGGAGATACGCAGTATTTT | TRBJ2-3 | once | TRBV14 | .
CASRVQGLTGYTF | TGTGCCAGCAGGGTACAGGGTCTCACTGGCTACACCTTC | TRBJ1-2 | . | TRBV12-3/TRBV12-4 | .
CASSMQTGWSEAFF | TGTGCCAGTAGTATGCAAACAGGGTGGTCTGAAGCTTTCTTT | TRBJ1-1 | . | TRBV19 | .
CASSLAGRSSYEQYF | TGTGCCAGCAGCTTAGCAGGAAGGAGCTCCTACGAGCAGTACTTC | TRBJ2-7 | . | TRBV7-2 | .
CASSQASGATGELFF | TGTGCCAGCAGCCAAGCGTCTGGTGCCACGGGGGAGCTGTTTTTT | TRBJ2-2 | . | TRBV3-1/TRBV3-2 | .
CASSKGQAATNEKLFF | TGCGCCAGCAGCAAGGGACAGGCCGCAACTAATGAAAAACTGTTTTTT | TRBJ1-4 | . | TRBV5-1 | TRBD1
CASSEVGQGLETQYF | TGTGCCAGCAGTGAAGTGGGACAGGGGCTTGAGACCCAGTACTTC | TRBJ2-5 | . | TRBV6-1 | TRBD1
CASTSIGVGTEAFF | TGTGCCAGCACCTCCATCGGGGTAGGGACTGAAGCTTTCTTT | TRBJ1-1 | . | TRBV2 | .
CSVGMAPGGRQQTGGSNYGYTF | TGCAGCGTGGGAATGGCCCCAGGGGGGCGGCAGCAGACGGGGGGCAGCAACTATGGCTACACCTTC | TRBJ1-2 | . | TRBV29-1 | TRBD1
CASRRGLAGVDEQFF | TGTGCCAGCAGAAGAGGACTAGCGGGAGTAGATGAGCAGTTCTTC | TRBJ2-1 | . | TRBV6-5 | TRBD2
CASSYSAGNYEQYF | TGTGCCAGCAGTTACTCAGCCGGGAACTACGAGCAGTACTTC | TRBJ2-7 | . | TRBV6-6 | .
CASSPRTSGSGETQYF | TGTGCCAGCTCACCTCGGACTAGCGGGAGTGGGGAGACCCAGTACTTC | TRBJ2-5 | . | TRBV18 | TRBD2
CASRRGTQETQYF | TGTGCCAGCCGGAGGGGGACCCAAGAGACCCAGTACTTC | TRBJ2-5 | . | TRBV6-5 | .
CASSLGQGRVYEQYF | TGTGCCAGCAGCTTAGGACAGGGGAGGGTATACGAGCAGTACTTC | TRBJ2-7 | . | TRBV13 | .
CASTDYGTEAFF | TGTGCCAGCACCGACTATGGCACTGAAGCTTTCTTT | TRBJ1-1 | . | TRBV3-1/TRBV3-2 | .
CASSQDRGAFVATEAFF | TGCGCCAGCAGCCAAGACAGGGGGGCGTTTGTAGCCACTGAAGCTTTCTTT | TRBJ1-1 | . | TRBV4-3 | TRBD1
CASRVGGAVQPQHF | TGTGCCAGCAGGGTAGGGGGCGCAGTTCAGCCCCAGCATTTT | TRBJ1-5 | . | TRBV28 | TRBD1
CASSLGDPRPLGEKLFF | TGTGCCAGCAGCTTGGGAGACCCACGTCCTCTCGGGGAAAAACTGTTTTTT | TRBJ1-4 | . | TRBV7-9 | .
CAWWGLGAEAFF | TGTGCCTGGTGGGGCCTAGGGGCTGAAGCTTTCTTT | TRBJ1-1 | . | TRBV30 | .
CASSPRGADTQYF | TGTGCCAGCAGCCCTCGCGGTGCGGATACGCAGTATTTT | TRBJ2-3 | once | TRBV2 | .
CASSGQGGSRETQYF | TGTGCCAGCAGCGGACAGGGAGGTAGCCGAGAGACCCAGTACTTC | TRBJ2-5 | . | TRBV9 | .
CASSSTQGGTEAFF | TGTGCCAGCAGTTCAACTCAGGGTGGCACTGAAGCTTTCTTT | TRBJ1-1 | . | TRBV6-6 | .